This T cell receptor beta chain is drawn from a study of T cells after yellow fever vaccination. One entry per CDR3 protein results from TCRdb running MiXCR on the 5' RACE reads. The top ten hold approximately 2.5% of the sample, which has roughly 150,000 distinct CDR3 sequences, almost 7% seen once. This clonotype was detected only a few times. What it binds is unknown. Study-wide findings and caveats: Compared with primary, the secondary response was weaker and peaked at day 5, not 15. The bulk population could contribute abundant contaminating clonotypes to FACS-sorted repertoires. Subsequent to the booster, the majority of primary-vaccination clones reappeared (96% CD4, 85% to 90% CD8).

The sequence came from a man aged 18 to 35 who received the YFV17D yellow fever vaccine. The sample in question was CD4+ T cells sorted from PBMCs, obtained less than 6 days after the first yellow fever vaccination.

The CDR3 DNA sequence: TGTGCCAGCAGCCAAGATGGGACAGGGGGTCAGCCCCAGCATTTT. Translating it yields CASSQDGTGGQPQHF. The chain uses TRBV4-2 and TRBJ1-5; TRBD1 aligns across 11 bases. V was clipped by 0 bases and J by 6 bases; unmatched bases: 1. CDR3 length: 15 amino acids. Germline CDR1 LGHNA, CDR2 YNFKEQ.